A selection of T cell receptor beta chains follows, all from one sample in a study of CXCR3-negative and CXCR3-positive naive CD8 T cells. TCRdb reprocessed the 5' RACE reads and reports one entry per CDR3 protein, with no DNA. The listing contains 65,000 to 85,000 distinct CDR3 sequences. Specimen: naive CXCR3- CD8+ T cells from blood. The receptors shown here come from a human donor in good health. Some clones in this sample may be carry-over from other donors' samples. Each CDR3 is given with its conserved first and last residue. The order of the fields is J gene, V gene, CDR3 protein.

TRBJ2-1 | TRBV10-3 | CAISESITNGLTSGYNEQFF
TRBJ2-7 | TRBV7-9 | CASSLALREQYF
TRBJ2-7 | TRBV29-1 | CSVQGGFYEQYF
TRBJ2-7 | TRBV28 | CASSLWRGEQYF
TRBJ1-1 | TRBV7-9 | CASIPGNTEAFF
TRBJ1-1 | TRBV4-1 | CASSLAERAFF
TRBJ1-5 | TRBV20-1 | CSARDLAVPSHQPQHF
TRBJ1-3 | TRBV15 | CATSGGKYSGNTIYF
TRBJ1-1 | TRBV12-3/TRBV12-4 | CASSSGTLEAFF
TRBJ2-7 | TRBV12-3/TRBV12-4 | CASSVSGVAYEQYF
TRBJ2-1 | TRBV24-1 | CATSGMGGEQFF
TRBJ2-7 | TRBV7-9 | CASSPTSGYEQYF
TRBJ1-5 | TRBV6-1 | CASSEDWTGSNQPQHF
TRBJ1-5 | TRBV19 | CASSSWDPQNQPQHF
TRBJ2-7 | TRBV6-2/TRBV6-3 | CASSTPRGQTYEQYF